The 15 T cell receptor beta chains presented below share a single source sample, sequenced in a study of blood T cell repertoires in COVID-19. Data came from immunoSEQ multiplex PCR; TCRdb stores just in-frame clones and leaves some out. The table records under 65,000 clones, 87% of them present only once. What was sequenced was peripheral blood. These receptors originate from an older man in a cohort sampled during active COVID-19.

This chain joins TRBV7-9 and TRBJ1-2; no firm D call. Germline loops: CDR1 SEHNR, CDR2 FQNEAQ (reference sequence). CDR3 length equals 14 residues. Trimming removed 5 bases from V and 6 bases from J, with 16 bases in between. CDR3 nucleotides: TGTGCCAGCAGCCCTAGGGAAGGGCGGGATGGCTACACCTTC. Translating gives CASSPREGRDGYTF.

The chain combines TRBV2 with TRBJ1-5, with D unclear. V dropped 3 bases and J dropped 5 bases, with 8 bases sitting between them. CDR1 is SNHLY and CDR2 is FYNNEI in the germline V gene. CDR3 size: 13 residues. For the CDR3, the DNA is TGTGCCAGCAGTGAGCGGGAATATCAGCCCCAGCATTTT. It yields the protein CASSEREYQPQHF.

This rearrangement joins TRBV10-1 to TRBJ2-2, with a tentative D call TRBD1 (5 bases). The V end was cut by 3 bases, the J end by 6 bases, with 8 bases between. The CDR3 consists of 13 residues. Looked up from germline, CDR1 is WNHNN and CDR2 is SYGVQD (reference sequence). The CDR3 spells CASSERGSGELFF. In DNA form, the CDR3 reads TGCGCCAGCAGTGAAAGGGGTTCCGGGGAGCTGTTTTTT.

The V call is TRBV19, the J call TRBJ1-1; 12 bases are shared with TRBD1. This CDR3 is 17 amino acids long. The V gene end was trimmed by 10 bases and the J gene end by 5 bases; junction bases not matched to a gene: 17. Germline lookup yields CDR1 LNHDA and CDR2 SQIVND (reference sequence). This chain's CDR3 is CATQPGTGGAGRTEAFF. Here the CDR3 DNA reads TGTGCCACCCAACCCGGGACAGGGGGCGCCGGGAGGACTGAAGCTTTCTTT.

This clone has a single count. The CDR3 region is CASSYGTSGYNEQFF. The CDR3, as DNA: TGTGCCAGCAGCTACGGGACTAGCGGATACAATGAGCAGTTCTTC. This rearrangement joins TRBV5-8 to TRBJ2-1; TRBD2 matches 11 bases. The V gene end was trimmed by 3 bases and the J gene end by 4 bases; junction bases not matched to a gene: 3. The CDR3 runs to 15 residues. CDR1 is SGHTS and CDR2 is YDEGEE in the germline V gene.

This chain links TRBV10-2 with TRBJ1-5, with D hard to call. The length of the CDR3 is 14 residues. Per the germline V gene, CDR1 is WSHSY and CDR2 is SAAADI. With 4 bases removed from V and 6 bases from J, the gap between germline ends came to 13 bases. CDR3 bases: TGCGCCAGCAGTGTGGCTATGGGAGGTCAGCCCCAGCATTTT. Residues: CASSVAMGGQPQHF.

In regard to this clone: The same CDR3 can be traced to other DNA sequences in this sample. The chain joins TRBV12-3 or TRBV12-4 to TRBJ2-7; D perhaps matches TRBD1 (6 bases). V lost 0 bases to trimming and J lost 3 bases, with 6 bases between them. This CDR3 is 13 amino acids long. The CDR3 DNA is TGTGCCAGCAGTTTAGCAGGGGGCTACGAGCAGTACTTC. This sequence encodes CASSLAGGYEQYF.

This clone was seen only a few times. The CDR3 nucleotides read TGTGCCAGCAGTTACTCGCTGGCAGGAGGTGAAAAACTGTTTTTT. This sequence encodes CASSYSLAGGEKLFF. J is TRBJ1-4 and V is TRBV6-2 or TRBV6-3; D unclear. The CDR3 sequence is 15 residues long. Trimming shortened V by 0 bases and J by 7 bases, and 12 bases separated the two germline ends. CDR1 is MNHEY and CDR2 is SVGEGT in the germline V gene.

The genes are TRBV9 and TRBJ2-2; D is uncertain. This CDR3 spans 16 amino acids. Trimming removed 2 bases from V and 1 base from J, with 12 bases in between. Germline CDR1 and CDR2: SGDLS and YYNGEE. The CDR3 loop reads CASSVWPLRNTGELFF. Here the CDR3 DNA reads TGTGCCAGCAGCGTTTGGCCATTAAGGAACACCGGGGAGCTGTTTTTT.

This rearrangement joins TRBV7-9 to TRBJ2-7; possibly TRBD1 for D (6 bases). V lost 2 bases, J lost 3 bases, and 11 bases lay in between. The CDR3 sequence is 14 residues long. Germline CDR1 and CDR2: SEHNR and FQNEAQ (reference sequence). This CDR3 is CASSLRGHHYEQYF. The CDR3 nucleotides are TGTGCCAGCAGCTTAAGGGGACACCACTACGAGCAGTACTTC.

J is TRBJ2-5 and V is TRBV5-1; possible D gene TRBD2, 7 bases. The CDR3 spans 14 residues. Trimming took 3 bases from V and 5 from J, leaving 14 bases between them. Germline lookup yields CDR1 SGHRS and CDR2 YFSETQ. The CDR3 DNA follows: TGCGCCAGCAGCTCTGGGGGGGCTGGGGAGACCCAGTACTTC. It specifies CASSSGGAGETQYF.

The chain couples TRBV5-1 to TRBJ2-5, with 8 positions matching TRBD1. Germline assignment: CDR1 SGHRS and CDR2 YFSETQ. Unmatched junction bases numbered 13, after V lost 6 bases and J lost 3 bases. The CDR3 is 16 amino acids. The CDR3 region is CASNPGRVDREETQYF. CDR3 sequence (DNA): TGCGCCAGCAACCCCGGTCGGGTGGACAGGGAAGAGACCCAGTACTTC.

Only one count was recorded for this clone. The gene calls are TRBV7-3 and TRBJ2-3, with TRBD2 matching over 12 bases. The length of the CDR3 is 16 residues. Losses at the gene ends were 5 bases for V and 0 bases for J; bases not matched to a gene: 3. Per the germline V gene, CDR1 is SGHTA and CDR2 is FQGTGA. CDR3 sequence (DNA): TGTGCCAGCAGCCCGGGGACTAGCGGGAGCACAGATACGCAGTATTTT. As protein: CASSPGTSGSTDTQYF.

The chain employs TRBV18 and TRBJ2-1; 10 bases align to TRBD2. Trimming cost V 2 bases and J 7 bases; bases outside gene matches: 11. The CDR3 loop spans 17 amino acids. The germline CDR1 and CDR2 sequences are KGHSH and LQKENI. CDR3 amino acids: CASSPGIVAGGRNEQFF. The CDR3 DNA is TGTGCCAGCTCACCAGGAATCGTAGCGGGAGGACGGAATGAGCAGTTCTTC.

The chain has TRBV5-1 and TRBJ2-5; TRBD2 matches 8 bases. The CDR3 contains 15 residues. Losses at the gene ends were 0 bases for V and 2 bases for J; bases not matched to a gene: 3. Germline CDR1 is SGHRS and CDR2 is YFSETQ. The CDR3 nucleotides are TGCGCCAGCAGCTTGGGGGGACTAGGGCAAGAGACCCAGTACTTC. Protein: CASSLGGLGQETQYF.